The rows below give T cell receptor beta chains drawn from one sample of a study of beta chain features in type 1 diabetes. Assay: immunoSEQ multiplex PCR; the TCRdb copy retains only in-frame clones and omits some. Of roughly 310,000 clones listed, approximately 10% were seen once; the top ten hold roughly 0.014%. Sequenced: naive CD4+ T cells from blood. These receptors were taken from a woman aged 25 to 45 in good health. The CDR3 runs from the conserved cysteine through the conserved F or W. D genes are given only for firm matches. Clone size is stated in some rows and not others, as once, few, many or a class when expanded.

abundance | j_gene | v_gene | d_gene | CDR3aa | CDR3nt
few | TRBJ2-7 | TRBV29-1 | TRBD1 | CSVVFGTTRTGRPYEQYF | TGCAGCGTTGTTTTCGGTACAACGAGGACAGGCCGGCCCTACGAGCAGTACTTC
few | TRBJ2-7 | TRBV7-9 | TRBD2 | CASSQLTGLAAREQYF | TGTGCCAGCAGCCAACTTACCGGACTAGCGGCCCGCGAGCAGTACTTC
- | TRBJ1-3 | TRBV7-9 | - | CASSLGGHTIYF | TGTGCCAGCAGCCTCGGGGGGCACACCATATATTTT
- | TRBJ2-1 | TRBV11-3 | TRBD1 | CASSLEGQGYNEQFF | TGTGCCAGCAGCTTAGAGGGACAGGGGTACAATGAGCAGTTCTTC
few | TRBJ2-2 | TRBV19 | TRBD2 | CASRLAGNTGELFF | TGTGCCAGTAGACTAGCGGGAAACACCGGGGAGCTGTTTTTT
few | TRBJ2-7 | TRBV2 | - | CASSEGRGLVDEQYF | TGTGCCAGCAGTGAAGGACGGGGTTTGGTGGACGAGCAGTACTTC
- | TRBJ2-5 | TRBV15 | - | CATSSLPQGGVETQYF | TGTGCCACCAGCAGCCTTCCCCAGGGTGGGGTGGAGACCCAGTACTTC
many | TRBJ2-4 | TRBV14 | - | CASSQDQGLQYF | TGTGCCAGCAGCCAAGATCAGGGGCTACAGTACTTC
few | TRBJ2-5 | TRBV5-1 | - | CASLLVPGETQYF | TGCGCCAGCCTACTAGTACCGGGCGAGACCCAGTACTTC
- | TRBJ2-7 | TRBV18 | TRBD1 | CASSPVDRGNEQYF | TGTGCCAGCTCTCCTGTGGACAGGGGCAACGAGCAGTACTTC
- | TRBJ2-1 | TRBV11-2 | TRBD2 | CASSLAGAYNEQFF | TGTGCCAGCAGTCTAGCGGGAGCCTACAATGAGCAGTTCTTC
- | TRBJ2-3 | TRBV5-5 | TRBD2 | CASSAGTSADTQYF | TGTGCCAGCAGCGCCGGGACTAGCGCCGATACGCAGTATTTT
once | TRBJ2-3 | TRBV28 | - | CASSYPLLGGTDTQYF | TGTGCCAGCTCCTACCCATTGCTGGGAGGAACAGATACGCAGTATTTT
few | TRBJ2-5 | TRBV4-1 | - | CASSQVSGEEETQYF | TGCGCCAGCAGCCAAGTTTCCGGGGAAGAAGAGACCCAGTACTTC
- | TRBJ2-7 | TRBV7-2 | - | CASSATYEQYF | TGTGCCAGCAGCGCTACCTACGAGCAGTACTTC
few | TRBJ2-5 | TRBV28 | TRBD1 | CASSRTGGETQYF | TGTGCCAGCAGTCGGACAGGGGGAGAGACCCAGTACTTC
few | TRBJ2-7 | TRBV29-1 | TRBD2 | CSVSGTSGSSEQYF | TGCAGCGTTTCCGGGACTAGCGGGAGTAGCGAGCAGTACTTC
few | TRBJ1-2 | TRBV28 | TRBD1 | CASSPARTGGLDGYTF | TGTGCCAGCAGTCCCGCCCGGACAGGGGGCTTAGATGGCTACACCTTC
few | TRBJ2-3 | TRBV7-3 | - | CASSLNPLTGVTDTQYF | TGTGCCAGCAGCCTTAACCCCCTGACCGGGGTCACAGATACGCAGTATTTT
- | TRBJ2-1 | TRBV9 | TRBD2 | CASSGGLAENNEQFF | TGTGCCAGCAGCGGGGGACTAGCGGAAAACAATGAGCAGTTCTTC
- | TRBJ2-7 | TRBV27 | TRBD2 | CASTGSGGYEQYF | TGTGCCAGCACCGGTAGCGGGGGGTACGAGCAGTACTTC
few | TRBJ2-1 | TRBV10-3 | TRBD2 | CAISEYGGSLSYNEQFF | TGTGCCATCAGTGAATATGGCGGGAGCCTTTCCTACAATGAGCAGTTCTTC
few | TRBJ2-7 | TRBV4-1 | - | CASSRQLAGAIYEQYF | TGCGCCAGCAGCCGACAACTCGCGGGGGCGATCTACGAGCAGTACTTC
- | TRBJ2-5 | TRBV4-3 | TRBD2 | CASSPSWTSAWETQYF | TGCGCCAGCAGCCCAAGCTGGACTAGCGCGTGGGAGACCCAGTACTTC
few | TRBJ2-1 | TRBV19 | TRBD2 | CASSSRRSRLWAGGTPRQFF | TGTGCCAGTAGTTCACGACGATCAAGGTTGTGGGCGGGGGGCACCCCCCGGCAGTTCTTC
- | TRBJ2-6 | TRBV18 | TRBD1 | CASSPQGAAGANVLTF | TGTGCCAGCTCACCCCAGGGGGCGGCTGGGGCCAACGTCCTGACTTTC
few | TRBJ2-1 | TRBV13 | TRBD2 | CASSPGIYAGASNEQFF | TGTGCCAGCAGCCCCGGAATTTACGCGGGAGCCAGCAATGAGCAGTTCTTC
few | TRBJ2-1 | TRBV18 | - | CASSLEDLGDEQFF | TGTGCCAGCTCACTGGAGGATCTCGGGGATGAGCAGTTCTTC
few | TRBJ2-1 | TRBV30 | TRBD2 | CAWRSGGRANGGEQFF | TGTGCCTGGAGGAGCGGCGGGAGGGCCAACGGTGGTGAGCAGTTCTTC
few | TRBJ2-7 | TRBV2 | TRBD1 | CASRDRDRSKSSYEQYF | TGTGCCAGCAGGGACCGGGACAGGAGCAAAAGCTCCTACGAGCAGTACTTC
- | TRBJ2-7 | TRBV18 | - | CASSAQDAYEQYF | TGTGCCAGCTCGGCACAGGACGCCTACGAGCAGTACTTC
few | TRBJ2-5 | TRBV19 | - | CASRPRGWGFVETQYF | TGTGCCAGTAGACCAAGGGGATGGGGATTTGTAGAGACCCAGTACTTC
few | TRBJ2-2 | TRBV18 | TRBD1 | CASSQTGAVLYTGELFF | TGTGCCAGCTCGCAAACAGGGGCGGTGCTGTACACCGGGGAGCTGTTTTTT
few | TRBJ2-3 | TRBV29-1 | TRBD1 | CSAGQGPDTQYF | TGCAGCGCAGGACAGGGCCCAGATACGCAGTATTTT
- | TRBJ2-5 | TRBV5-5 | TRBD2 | CASSLEGTSGITIGTQYF | TGTGCCAGCAGCTTGGAAGGGACTAGCGGCATCACGATCGGGACCCAGTACTTC
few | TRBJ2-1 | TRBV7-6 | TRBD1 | CASSRLGQGYNEQFF | TGTGCCAGCAGCCGCCTGGGACAGGGGTACAATGAGCAGTTCTTC
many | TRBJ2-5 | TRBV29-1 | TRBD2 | CSVSGGSQETQYF | TGCAGCGTTTCGGGGGGAAGCCAAGAGACCCAGTACTTC
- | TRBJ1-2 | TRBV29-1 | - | CSVLPTTFAGIWGYTF | TGCAGCGTCCTCCCGACGACATTCGCGGGCATTTGGGGCTACACCTTC
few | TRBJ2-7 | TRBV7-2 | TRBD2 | CASSGSGGREYF | TGTGCCAGCAGCGGTAGCGGAGGGAGGGAGTACTTC
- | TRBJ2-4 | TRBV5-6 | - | CASSLAGGIQYF | TGTGCCAGCAGCTTGGCAGGAGGCATTCAGTACTTC
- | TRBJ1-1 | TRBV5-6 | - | CASSLLRNTEAFF | TGTGCCAGCAGCTTGCTGAGGAACACTGAAGCTTTCTTT
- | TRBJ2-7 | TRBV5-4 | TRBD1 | CASRSRAGGEEQYF | TGTGCCAGCAGATCTAGAGCAGGGGGCGAGGAGCAGTACTTC
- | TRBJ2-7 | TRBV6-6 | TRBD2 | CASSALLAGGPYEQYF | TGTGCCAGCAGTGCGCTTCTAGCGGGAGGTCCCTACGAGCAGTACTTC
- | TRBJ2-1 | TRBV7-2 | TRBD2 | CASSLKLAPNEQFF | TGTGCCAGCAGCTTAAAACTAGCGCCCAATGAGCAGTTCTTC
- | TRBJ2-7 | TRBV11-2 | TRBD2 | CASSLLIAGGAYEQYF | TGTGCCAGCAGCTTATTGATCGCGGGAGGAGCTTACGAGCAGTACTTC
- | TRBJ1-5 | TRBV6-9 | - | CASSYPRLPQHF | TGTGCCAGCAGTTATCCCCGTCTACCCCAGCATTTT
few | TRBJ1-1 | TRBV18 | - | CASSGRHNPNTEAFF | TGTGCCAGCTCAGGGAGACATAATCCGAACACTGAAGCTTTCTTT
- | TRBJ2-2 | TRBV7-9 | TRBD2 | CASSSVTSGSPGELFF | TGTGCCAGCAGCTCCGTGACTAGCGGGAGTCCCGGGGAGCTGTTTTTT
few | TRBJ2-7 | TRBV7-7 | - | CASSNHPSAHEQYF | TGTGCTAGCAGCAACCATCCTAGCGCCCACGAGCAGTACTTC
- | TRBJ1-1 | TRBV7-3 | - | CASSLSGGTEAFF | TGTGCCAGCAGCTTAAGCGGAGGGACTGAAGCTTTCTTT
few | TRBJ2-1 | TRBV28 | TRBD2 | CASSFQRGSYNEQFF | TGTGCCAGCAGTTTCCAGCGGGGCTCCTACAATGAGCAGTTCTTC
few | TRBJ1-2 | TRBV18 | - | CASSPPTVYGYTF | TGTGCCAGCTCACCACCGACAGTCTATGGCTACACCTTC
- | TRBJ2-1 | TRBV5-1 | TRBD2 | CASSLSPSGSGNEQFF | TGCGCCAGCAGCTTGTCGCCTAGCGGGAGTGGCAATGAGCAGTTCTTC